The 30 T cell receptor beta chains reported below all come from one sample, sequenced in a study of T-cell reconstitution after alpha-beta-depleted transplantation in children. During its preparation, the TCRbeta library received unique molecular identifiers. TCRdb used MiXCR to reprocess the PCR reads, holding one entry per CDR3 protein. The sample includes about 210,000 distinct CDR3 sequences, about a sixth of them seen just once. The sequencing used PBMCs, mostly from graft donor cells, collected 360 days after TCRalphabeta/CD19-depleted stem cell transplant. The receptors shown here come from a male patient aged 2-15 years who had a stem cell transplant for acute lymphoblastic leukemia, so the T cells may come from the graft donor.

This clonotype has a count of ten or more. V gene TRBV27 combines with J gene TRBJ1-5; 7 bases align to TRBD1. CDR1 and CDR2 (germline): MNHEY, SMNVEV (reference sequence). This CDR3 comprises 17 residues. The V and J ends lost 5 bases and 0 bases, in that order; junction bases with no gene match: 10. As DNA, the CDR3 is TGTGCCAGCAGTGTGTCACCGGGACAGACTAGCAATCAGCCCCAGCATTTT. The encoded protein is CASSVSPGQTSNQPQHF.

The chain links TRBV11-2 to TRBJ1-4, with 7 bases aligning to TRBD1. Germline loops: CDR1 SGHAT, CDR2 FQNNGV. V lost 6 bases, J lost 0 bases, and 10 bases stayed unmatched. The CDR3 spans 17 residues. CDR3 amino acids: CASRRGRGHSTNEKLFF. The CDR3 DNA is TGTGCCAGCAGGCGGGGGAGGGGGCATTCAACTAATGAAAAACTGTTTTTT.

This clonotype has more than one count but fewer than ten. The genes are TRBV7-9 and TRBJ1-1; D is ambiguous. V lost 2 bases and J lost 1, with 11 bases in between. The germline V gene encodes CDR1 SEHNR and CDR2 FQNEAQ (reference sequence). The CDR3 is 15 residues long. CDR3 coding DNA: TGTGCCAGCAGCTTACCTATGGCAGCGAACACTGAAGCTTTCTTT. This codes for CASSLPMAANTEAFF.

The rearrangement uses TRBV18 and TRBJ2-1, with TRBD2 identical over 9 bases. After removal of 4 bases from V and 9 bases from J, the junction contained 7 bases not matched to a gene. The CDR3 totals 14 residues. Germline lookup yields CDR1 KGHSH and CDR2 LQKENI. In DNA form, the CDR3 reads TGTGCCAGCTCACAGGTAGCGGGAGTTTCTGAGCAGTTCTTC. It codes for CASSQVAGVSEQFF.

The gene calls are TRBV7-8 and TRBJ2-3, with 10 bases identical to TRBD2. The CDR3 consists of 15 residues. Per germline, CDR1 SGHVS and CDR2 FQNEAQ. The V segment lost 5 bases and the J segment 2 bases; nucleotides outside the gene matches: 4. CDR3 DNA: TGTGCCAGCAGCGAGACTAGCGGGCACACAGATACGCAGTATTTT. This translates into CASSETSGHTDTQYF.

The V call is TRBV5-1, the J call TRBJ2-4; weak D call: TRBD2 (5 bases). The V end was cut by 1 base, the J end by 9 bases, with 5 bases between. Germline values: CDR1 SGHRS, CDR2 YFSETQ. This CDR3 has 11 residues. The CDR3 loop is CASSLSGIQYF. DNA for the CDR3: TGCGCCAGCAGCTTGAGCGGCATTCAGTACTTC.

This clonotype was observed a few times. This rearrangement joins TRBV5-1 to TRBJ1-6; perhaps TRBD1 as D (5 bases). The CDR3 runs to 15 residues. Trimming cost V 0 bases and J 10 bases, with 14 bases left between them. The germline V gene has CDR1 SGHRS and CDR2 YFSETQ. The CDR3 region has the DNA TGCGCCAGCAGCTTGGAAATGGGTTGGGGCTCACCCCTCCACTTT. This codes for CASSLEMGWGSPLHF.

This chain uses TRBV6-5 with TRBJ2-1; 11 bases agree with TRBD1. The V and J ends lost 0 bases and 8 bases, in that order; junction bases with no gene match: 3. The CDR3 is 15 residues long. Germline V gene sequence: CDR1 MNHEY, CDR2 SVGAGI. CDR3: CASSYSGQGEYEQFF. In DNA form, the CDR3 reads TGTGCCAGCAGTTACTCGGGACAGGGGGAGTATGAGCAGTTCTTC.

There are many counts of this clonotype. The rearrangement links TRBV7-6 to TRBJ1-4; 12 positions agree with TRBD1. This CDR3 comprises 14 residues. The trim removed 6 bases at V and 12 bases at J, leaving 8 bases unmatched. Germline V gives CDR1 SGHVS, CDR2 FNYEAQ. CDR3 in amino acids: CASRSGTGGAQLFF. CDR3 DNA sequence: TGTGCCAGCAGGTCGGGGACAGGGGGCGCGCAACTGTTTTTT.

This clonotype came up a few times. This chain connects TRBV10-3 to TRBJ2-5; 8 nucleotides agree with TRBD1. The CDR3 is 14 amino acids. CDR1 and CDR2 (germline): ENHRY, SYGVKD. With V trimmed by 9 bases and J by 3 bases, 9 bases remained unmatched. CDR3 amino acids: CAISGQGRKETQYF. As DNA, the CDR3 is TGTGCCATTTCCGGACAGGGCCGAAAAGAGACCCAGTACTTC.

This clonotype turned up a few times. This chain uses TRBV10-2 with TRBJ1-3; no firm D call. The germline CDR1 and CDR2 sequences are WSHSY and SAAADI. This CDR3 is built from 17 residues. V was trimmed by 5 bases and J by 0 bases, leaving 17 bases between them. In DNA form, the CDR3 reads TGCGCCAGCAGTCCCTTAGCCGGGAAGTCCTCTGGAAACACCATATATTTT. Translating it yields CASSPLAGKSSGNTIYF.

This clonotype was observed a few times. The chain employs TRBV23-1 and TRBJ2-7; a possible D gene is TRBD1 (5 bases). TRBV23-1 is an ORF for which the function is uncertain. The V end lost 6 bases, the J end lost 9 bases, and 9 bases lay between the germline ends. CDR3 length equals 10 residues. Written as DNA, the CDR3 is TGCGCCAGCAGCCACAGGCCGCAGTACTTC. It translates to CASSHRPQYF.

The table lists this clonotype with a few counts. The rearrangement joins TRBV5-1 to TRBJ1-1; D ambiguous. From germline, CDR1 is SGHRS and CDR2 YFSETQ. V lost 0 bases and J lost 7, with 7 bases in between. There are 12 residues in the CDR3. CDR3 sequence: CASSLDSNEAFF. CDR3 bases: TGCGCCAGCAGCTTGGACTCGAATGAAGCTTTCTTT.

The chain combines TRBV7-2 with TRBJ2-7; D might be TRBD2 (5 bases). V was clipped by 1 base and J by 6 bases, with 19 bases between them. This CDR3 contains 16 residues. CDR1 SGHTA and CDR2 FQGNSA come from the germline V gene. In DNA, the CDR3 is TGTGCCAGCAGCTTAGTAATGGGCCTCCGGGCGGGCGAGCAGTACTTC. Protein sequence: CASSLVMGLRAGEQYF.

The chain joins TRBV6-1 to TRBJ1-2; 7 bases are shared with TRBD1. The CDR3 contains 11 residues. J was trimmed by 5 bases and V by 10 bases; bases with no gene match: 4. Germline assignment: CDR1 MNHNS and CDR2 SASEGT. The CDR3 reads CATDREYGYTF. CDR3 nucleotide sequence: TGTGCCACCGACAGGGAGTATGGCTACACCTTC.

The rearrangement joins TRBV3-1 to TRBJ2-1, with 7 bases that match TRBD2. The CDR3 spans 15 residues. Trimming took 0 bases from V and 6 from J; bases not matched to a gene: 5. Per the germline V gene, CDR1 is LGHDT and CDR2 is YNNKEL (reference sequence). CDR3 nucleotides: TGTGCCAGCAGCCAAGAAGGACTAGTCTTCAATGAGCAGTTCTTC. Translating gives CASSQEGLVFNEQFF.

In this sample, this clonotype turned up a few times. The chain employs TRBV5-6 and TRBJ2-1; unclear D gene. V lost 0 bases to trimming and J lost 8 bases, with 6 bases between them. The CDR3 loop spans 12 amino acids. The germline gives CDR1 SGHDT, CDR2 YYEEEE. CDR3 coding DNA: TGTGCCAGCAGCTTGGGGACGGATGAGCAGTTCTTC. As protein: CASSLGTDEQFF.

The chain links TRBV5-1 to TRBJ2-4, with 8 bases that match TRBD1. CDR3 size: 16 residues. The V gene end was trimmed by 1 base and the J gene end by 9 bases; junction bases not matched to a gene: 12. The germline V gene encodes CDR1 SGHRS and CDR2 YFSETQ. CDR3 in amino acids: CASSLRPMDRVCIQYF. The CDR3 bases are TGCGCCAGCAGCTTGAGGCCAATGGACAGGGTTTGCATTCAGTACTTC. The complete variable domain, with remaining parts taken from reference TRBV5-1 and TRBJ2-4, reads KAGVTQTPRYLIKTRGQQVTLSCSPISGHRSVSWYQQTPGQGLQFLFEYFSETQRNKGNFPGRFSGRQFSNSRSEMNVSTLELGDSALYLCASSLRPMDRVCIQYFGAGTRLSVL.

This clonotype has more than one count but fewer than ten. The V gene is TRBV20-1, the J gene TRBJ2-5, with TRBD2 identical over 8 bases. The length of the CDR3 is 14 residues. V was clipped by 3 bases and J by 1 base; unmatched bases: 4. Germline CDR1 reads DFQATT; CDR2 reads SNEGSKA (reference sequence). The CDR3 loop reads CSASESGGQETQYF. The CDR3 DNA reads as TGCAGTGCTAGCGAAAGCGGGGGCCAAGAGACCCAGTACTTC.

The V and J genes are TRBV5-5 and TRBJ1-5, with D uncertain. This CDR3 has 13 residues. Germline CDR1 reads SGHKS; CDR2 reads YYEKEE (reference sequence). V was trimmed by 0 bases and J by 4 bases, leaving 5 bases between them. The CDR3 sequence: CASSLDLNQPQHF. In nucleotides, the CDR3 is TGTGCCAGCAGCTTGGACTTAAATCAGCCCCAGCATTTT. Full variable domain (outside the CDR3, taken from reference TRBV5-5 and TRBJ1-5): DAGVTQSPTHLIKTRGQQVTLRCSPISGHKSVSWYQQVLGQGPQFIFQYYEKEERGRGNFPDRFSARQFPNYSSELNVNALLLGDSALYLCASSLDLNQPQHFGDGTRLSIL.

The CDR3 loop is CSVGWDRSSYNEQFF. The CDR3 DNA is TGCAGCGTTGGATGGGACAGGAGCTCCTACAATGAGCAGTTCTTC. The chain has TRBV29-1 and TRBJ2-1; 8 bases are a match to TRBD1. CDR1 SQVTM and CDR2 ANQGSEA come from the germline V gene. This CDR3 contains 15 residues. V shed 4 bases and J 0 bases; nucleotides not matched to a gene: 5.

The gene calls are TRBV20-1 and TRBJ2-7, with 7 bases identical to TRBD1. V was pared by 3 bases and J by 3 bases, with 8 bases of the junction left unmatched. The CDR3 consists of 14 residues. Germline CDR1 reads DFQATT; CDR2 reads SNEGSKA (reference sequence). The CDR3 nucleotides read TGCAGTGCTAGCACCGGGACAGCCTTCTACGAGCAGTACTTC. It encodes CSASTGTAFYEQYF.

V is TRBV9 and J is TRBJ2-1; 10 positions match TRBD2. This CDR3 spans 15 amino acids. Germline V gene sequence: CDR1 SGDLS, CDR2 YYNGEE. V shed 2 bases, J shed 6 bases, and the junction held 5 bases outside the gene matches. CDR3 DNA: TGTGCCAGCAGCGTGAGCGGGGGGGTACCCAATGAGCAGTTCTTC. Amino acids: CASSVSGGVPNEQFF.

The chain joins TRBV7-8 to TRBJ1-1, with 7 bases identical to TRBD1. After removal of 0 bases from V and 0 bases from J, the junction contained 4 bases not matched to a gene. The germline gives CDR1 SGHVS, CDR2 FQNEAQ. This CDR3 has 16 residues. CDR3 loop: CASSLAGGTVNTEAFF. In nucleotides, the CDR3 is TGTGCCAGCAGCTTAGCGGGGGGGACAGTGAACACTGAAGCTTTCTTT.

This clonotype was seen only a few times. The V call is TRBV15, the J call TRBJ2-2; D may be TRBD1 (5 bases). The CDR3 is made up of 15 amino acids. V lost 2 bases to trimming and J lost 1 base, with 8 bases between them. Germline CDR1 and CDR2: LNHNV and YYDKDF (reference sequence). This chain's CDR3 is CATSRSTGNTGELFF. In nucleotides, the CDR3 is TGTGCCACCAGCAGAAGTACAGGGAACACCGGGGAGCTGTTTTTT.

This clonotype was observed at least ten times. The V call is TRBV5-1, the J call TRBJ2-2; 8 bases line up with TRBD2. The germline V gene has CDR1 SGHRS and CDR2 YFSETQ. The V and J ends lost 5 bases and 0 bases, in that order; junction bases with no gene match: 0. The length of the CDR3 is 14 residues. The CDR3 loop is CASRAGANTGELFF. CDR3 nucleotides: TGCGCCAGCAGAGCGGGGGCGAACACCGGGGAGCTGTTTTTT.

V is TRBV20-1 and J is TRBJ1-3; D is possibly TRBD1 (5 bases). The CDR3 is made up of 13 amino acids. Germline CDR1 reads DFQATT; CDR2 reads SNEGSKA (reference sequence). V lost 1 base and J 2 bases, leaving 6 bases between the germline ends. CDR3 in amino acids: CSARGGAGNTIYF. The DNA of the CDR3 is TGCAGTGCTAGAGGAGGGGCTGGAAACACCATATATTTT.

This clonotype has ten or more counts. The chain recombines TRBV11-2 with TRBJ2-3; D possibly corresponds to TRBD1 (5 bases). Per germline, CDR1 SGHAT and CDR2 FQNNGV. The germline V and J ends were trimmed by 0 bases and 0 bases, with 10 bases remaining between them. This CDR3 contains 16 residues. The CDR3 is CASSLDYRSSTDTQYF. In nucleotides, the CDR3 is TGTGCCAGCAGCTTAGATTACAGGAGTAGCACAGATACGCAGTATTTT.

This chain joins TRBV29-1 and TRBJ2-7; perhaps D is TRBD1 or TRBD2 (5 bases each). Trimming cost V 6 bases and J 7 bases, with 22 bases left between them. The germline gives CDR1 SQVTM, CDR2 ANQGSEA. This CDR3 has 14 residues. CDR3 coding DNA: TGCAGCGTCCGGAGAGGGACGGTAACCGGGGAGCAGTACTTC. Protein: CSVRRGTVTGEQYF.

This clonotype was seen a few times. In DNA, the CDR3 is TGCGCCAGCAGCTTACAGGGTTACACTGAAGCTTTCTTT. This encodes CASSLQGYTEAFF. The rearrangement links TRBV5-1 to TRBJ1-1; perhaps TRBD1 as D (6 bases). The CDR3 loop spans 13 amino acids. The germline gives CDR1 SGHRS, CDR2 YFSETQ. V lost 2 bases and J 3 bases, leaving 8 bases between the germline ends.